One sample yielded the 19 T cell receptor beta chains listed below, sequenced in a study of blood T cell repertoires in COVID-19. Measured with immunoSEQ multiplex PCR; TCRdb has only the in-frame clones, and not every one. The sample contains about 210,000 clones, around 81% of which appear only once. The sample taken for sequencing was peripheral blood. All receptors come from a woman aged 70-85 years with acute or convalescent COVID-19.

The rearrangement uses TRBV7-8 and TRBJ2-5; D possibly uses TRBD1 or TRBD2 (5 bases each). The CDR3 length is 13 residues. In germline, CDR1 is SGHVS, CDR2 FQNEAQ. V lost 5 bases, J lost 3 bases, and 10 bases lay in between. The CDR3 is CASSRGVEETQYF. The CDR3 nucleotides are TGTGCCAGCAGCCGGGGCGTAGAAGAGACCCAGTACTTC.

The V gene is TRBV9, the J gene TRBJ2-5; TRBD2 aligns across 9 bases. CDR1 is SGDLS, CDR2 YYNGEE, per germline. V dropped 1 base and J dropped 1; count of bases not matched to a gene: 5. The CDR3 is made up of 16 amino acids. CDR3 nucleotide sequence: TGTGCCAGCAGCGTATCCTGGCGGGGGGGCCAAGAGACCCAGTACTTC. Its translation: CASSVSWRGGQETQYF.

The chain joins TRBV5-1 to TRBJ2-3; possible D gene TRBD2, 5 bases. Trimming pared 3 bases from V and 0 bases from J, leaving 11 bases between. This CDR3 region has 15 residues. Looked up from germline, CDR1 is SGHRS and CDR2 is YFSETQ. CDR3 coding DNA: TGCGCCAGCAGCTCGATGGACTGGAGCACAGATACGCAGTATTTT. Translated: CASSSMDWSTDTQYF.

The rearrangement joins TRBV4-3 to TRBJ2-7; D ambiguous. Germline assignment: CDR1 LGHNA and CDR2 YSLEER. V was pared by 1 base and J by 8 bases, with 15 bases between. The CDR3 is 14 residues long. CDR3 residues: CASSQGTTVEKQYF. Here the CDR3 DNA reads TGCGCCAGCAGCCAAGGAACTACCGTGGAGAAGCAGTACTTC.

This chain joins TRBV30 and TRBJ1-2; the D is unclear. This CDR3 has 15 residues. Per germline, CDR1 GTSNPN and CDR2 SVGIG (reference sequence). The V and J ends lost 0 bases and 2 bases respectively, with 13 bases between them. CDR3 nucleotides: TGTGCCTGGAGTGTAGGCCAGGCCCCCAACTATGGCTACACCTTC. Translation gives CAWSVGQAPNYGYTF.

The V call is TRBV20-1, the J call TRBJ2-7, with 12 positions matching TRBD2. This CDR3 is 16 amino acids long. CDR1 is DFQATT and CDR2 is SNEGSKA in the germline V gene (reference sequence). V shed 3 bases, J shed 4 bases, and the junction held 10 bases outside the gene matches. This chain's CDR3 is CSASVLAGGYLYEQYF. The CDR3 bases are TGCAGTGCTAGTGTACTAGCGGGGGGTTACCTATACGAGCAGTACTTC.

V and J are TRBV1 and TRBJ1-2. TRBV1 is a listed pseudogene. This CDR3 is built from 12 residues. The CDR3 DNA follows: TGCACCAGCAGCCAAGACCGAGATGGCTACACCTTC. This translates into CTSSQDRDGYTF.

The CDR3 protein is CASSSPGANEKLFF. For the CDR3, the DNA is TGTGCCAGCAGTTCGCCGGGGGCTAATGAAAAACTGTTTTTT. The chain employs TRBV28 and TRBJ1-4; possible D gene TRBD1, 5 bases. With 4 bases removed from V and 3 bases from J, the gap between germline ends came to 9 bases. This CDR3 comprises 14 residues. Germline lookup yields CDR1 MDHEN and CDR2 SYDVKM.

This rearrangement joins TRBV27 to TRBJ2-1; possible D gene TRBD2, 6 bases. The germline V gene has CDR1 MNHEY and CDR2 SMNVEV (reference sequence). Trimming took off 0 bases at V and 0 bases at J, with 15 bases between the two ends. The CDR3 covers 18 residues. The CDR3 sequence is CASSLSGMGGSSYNEQFF. In nucleotides, the CDR3 is TGTGCCAGCAGTTTATCGGGTATGGGGGGTAGCTCCTACAATGAGCAGTTCTTC.

The rearrangement links TRBV2 to TRBJ1-3; no clear D gene. The length of the CDR3 is 13 residues. V was pared by 4 bases and J by 1 base, with 5 bases between. The germline V gene encodes CDR1 SNHLY and CDR2 FYNNEI. This CDR3 reads CASSGGSGNTIYF. CDR3 in DNA: TGTGCCAGCAGTGGAGGGTCTGGAAACACCATATATTTT.

J is TRBJ1-6 and V is TRBV5-6, with D unclear. Looked up from germline, CDR1 is SGHDT and CDR2 is YYEEEE. Trimming removed 4 bases from V and 2 bases from J, with 13 bases in between. The CDR3 is 16 amino acids. The CDR3 nucleotides are TGTGCCAGCAGCGCCGGAGTGAACCCCTATAATTCACCCCTCCACTTT. Residues: CASSAGVNPYNSPLHF.

The rearrangement links TRBV5-1 to TRBJ1-1, with D perhaps matching TRBD1 (6 bases). Trimming removed 0 bases at V and 6 bases at J, with 12 bases between. The CDR3 sequence is 14 residues long. Germline V gene lookup returns CDR1 SGHRS and CDR2 YFSETQ. The CDR3 DNA is TGCGCCAGCAGCTTGGCGGCCAGGGGCGCTGAAGCTTTCTTT. This gives the protein CASSLAARGAEAFF.

The V gene is TRBV4-1, the J gene TRBJ1-5; no clear D gene. V dropped 1 base and J dropped 1 base, with 11 bases sitting between them. The CDR3 contains 16 residues. The germline CDR1 and CDR2 sequences are MGHRA and YSYEKL. DNA of the CDR3: TGCGCCAGCAGCCAAGGCGGCGGCGGAAGCAATCAGCCCCAGCATTTT. The encoded protein is CASSQGGGGSNQPQHF.

This sequence joins TRBV24-1 and TRBJ2-6; D is unresolved. The V gene lost 4 bases and the J gene lost 0 bases, with 9 bases spanning the gap. CDR3 length equals 16 residues. Germline CDR1 is KGHDR and CDR2 is SFDVKD. The CDR3 loop is CATSDPGSSGANVLTF. The CDR3 nucleotides read TGTGCCACCAGTGACCCCGGGTCCTCTGGGGCCAACGTCCTGACTTTC.

This chain uses TRBV6-1 with TRBJ2-4, with 13 bases aligning to TRBD2. Trimming took 1 base from V and 1 from J; bases not matched to a gene: 10. CDR1 MNHNS and CDR2 SASEGT come from the germline V gene. This CDR3 region has 20 residues. CDR3 protein: CASSEEWGLAGKGAKNIQYF. CDR3 nucleotide sequence: TGTGCCAGCAGTGAAGAATGGGGACTAGCGGGGAAGGGGGCCAAAAACATTCAGTACTTC.

Turning to this clone: This specimen includes other DNA sequences encoding the same CDR3. The CDR3 DNA reads as TGTGCCAGCTCACCCGGACAGGGGAGTGAAAAACTGTTTTTT. It is translated as CASSPGQGSEKLFF. The rearrangement joins TRBV18 to TRBJ1-4; 9 positions match TRBD1. From germline, CDR1 is KGHSH and CDR2 LQKENI. The CDR3 consists of 14 residues. V gave up 3 bases and J gave up 7 bases; unmatched junction bases: 3.

This sequence joins TRBV10-3 and TRBJ2-1; 15 positions agree with TRBD2. V lost 2 bases, J lost 7 bases, and 6 bases stayed unmatched. Germline assignment: CDR1 ENHRY and CDR2 SYGVKD. There are 17 residues in the CDR3. The CDR3 DNA sequence: TGTGCCATCAGTGAGACCGGACTAGCGGGGGGGAAGAATGAGCAGTTCTTC. Its translation: CAISETGLAGGKNEQFF.

The chain recombines TRBV15 with TRBJ2-3; TRBD2 aligns across 8 bases. The CDR3 covers 18 residues. Trimming at V came to 0 bases and at J to 0 bases, leaving 8 bases not matched to a gene. The germline V gene has CDR1 LNHNV and CDR2 YYDKDF (reference sequence). CDR3 amino acids: CATSRDPAGGLSTDTQYF. Written as DNA, the CDR3 is TGTGCCACCAGCAGAGATCCGGCGGGGGGCCTTAGCACAGATACGCAGTATTTT.

CDR3 residues: CSVEESNYGYTF. For the CDR3, the DNA is TGCAGCGTTGAAGAGTCGAACTATGGCTACACCTTC. J is TRBJ1-2 and V is TRBV29-1; D is unresolved. The CDR3 is 12 residues long. The germline V and J ends were trimmed by 0 bases and 2 bases, with 4 bases remaining between them. The germline V gene has CDR1 SQVTM and CDR2 ANQGSEA.